This passage covers 4 T cell receptor beta chains from one sample sequenced in a study of vaccination and CD4 T cells after COVID-19. Oncomine TCR Beta short-read sequencing was applied to DNA from cultured CD4+ T cells. MiXCR was run by TCRdb on the PCR reads, yielding one entry per CDR3 protein. The table has about 20,000 distinct CDR3 sequences, about 71% seen once; the top ten hold less than 7%. Treatment indicated: roughly ten-day PBMC culture with coronavirus spike peptide pools or control peptides (ViraFEST assay). No antigen has been identified for these receptors. Sequencing was performed on CD4+ T cells from blood, cultured in vitro. Every receptor here comes from a human donor who had recovered from COVID-19.

This clonotype was picked up one time. V is TRBV6-2 or TRBV6-3 and J is TRBJ2-1, with a weak D call TRBD2 (7 bases). CDR3 length: 18 amino acids. Deletions cut 6 bases from V and 0 bases from J, with 21 bases between. Germline CDR1 MNHEY, CDR2 SVGEGT. The CDR3 region is CASRGGVGAGSSYNEQFF. DNA for the CDR3: TGTGCCAGCAGAGGGGGAGTTGGAGCGGGAAGCTCCTACAATGAGCAGTTCTTC.

The gene calls are TRBV6-2 or TRBV6-3 and TRBJ1-1; 8 bases match TRBD1. CDR3 length equals 14 residues. The V segment lost 5 bases and the J segment 7 bases; nucleotides outside the gene matches: 9. CDR1 is MNHEY and CDR2 is SVGEGT in the germline V gene. CDR3 residues: CASSRPPGQGEAFF. CDR3 in DNA: TGTGCCAGCAGTCGCCCGCCAGGACAGGGTGAAGCTTTCTTT.

This clonotype has more than one count but fewer than ten. This sequence joins TRBV20-1 and TRBJ2-7; no firm D call. V was cut by 5 bases and J by 3 bases, with 17 bases left in between. The CDR3 runs 14 residues. Germline V lookup: CDR1 DFQATT, CDR2 SNEGSKA (reference sequence). The CDR3 DNA reads TGCAGTGCTCGTCCACCCAACGGCGGCTACGAGCAGTACTTC. Encoded protein: CSARPPNGGYEQYF.

This clonotype was seen more than once but under ten times. This chain uses TRBV6-1 with TRBJ1-3; D might be TRBD1 (5 bases). Germline values: CDR1 MNHNS, CDR2 SASEGT. The CDR3 covers 15 residues. The ends were cut back, 6 bases at V and 4 bases at J, with 16 bases in the middle. CDR3 residues: CASRLDGGGGNTIYF. In nucleotides, the CDR3 is TGTGCCAGCAGATTGGATGGGGGGGGAGGAAACACCATATATTTT.